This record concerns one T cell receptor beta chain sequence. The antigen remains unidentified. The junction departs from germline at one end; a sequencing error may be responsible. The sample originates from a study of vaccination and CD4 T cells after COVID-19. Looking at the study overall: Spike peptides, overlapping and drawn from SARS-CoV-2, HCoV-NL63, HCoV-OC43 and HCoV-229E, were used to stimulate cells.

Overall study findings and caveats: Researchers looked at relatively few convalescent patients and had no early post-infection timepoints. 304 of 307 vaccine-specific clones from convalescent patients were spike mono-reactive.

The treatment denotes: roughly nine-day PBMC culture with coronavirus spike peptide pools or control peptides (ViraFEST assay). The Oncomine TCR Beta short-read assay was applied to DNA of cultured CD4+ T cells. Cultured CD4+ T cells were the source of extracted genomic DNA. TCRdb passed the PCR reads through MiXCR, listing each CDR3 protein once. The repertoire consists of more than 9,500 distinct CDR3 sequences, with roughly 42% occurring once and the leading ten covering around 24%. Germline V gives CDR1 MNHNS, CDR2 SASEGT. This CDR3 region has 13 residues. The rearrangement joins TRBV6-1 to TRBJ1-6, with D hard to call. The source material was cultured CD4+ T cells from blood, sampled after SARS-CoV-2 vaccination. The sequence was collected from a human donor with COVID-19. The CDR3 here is CASSEDYISPLHF. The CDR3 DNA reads TGTGCCAGCAGTGAGGACTATATTTCACCCCTCCACTTT.